A single sample is the source of the 26 T cell receptor beta chains below, sequenced in a study of cytomegalovirus exposure and HLA in healthy donors. Amplification used 60 Vbeta primers and 13 Jbeta primers. TCRdb's copy holds only in-frame clones and misses some; the assay was immunoSEQ multiplex PCR. The sample includes about 120,000 clones, under 90% of them seen just once. The source material was PBMCs. These TCRs come from a female donor in good health and CMV-seropositive.

The chain recombines TRBV19 with TRBJ1-2, with TRBD1 as a possible D gene (5 bases). V lost 4 bases, J lost 4 bases, and 16 bases lay in between. The V gene's germline CDR1 is LNHDA and CDR2 SQIVND (reference sequence). This CDR3 contains 15 residues. The CDR3 spells CASSTGASRSYGYTF. The CDR3 nucleotides read TGTGCCAGTAGTACTGGGGCTTCCCGATCCTATGGCTACACCTTC.

To note about this clone: One end of the junction does not line up with germline, which may come from a read error. The chain recombines TRBV6-5 with TRBJ2-7; D is undetermined. Germline lookup yields CDR1 MNHEY and CDR2 SVGAGI. CDR3 size: 11 residues. CDR3: CASSYSNEQYF. The CDR3 nucleotides read TGTGCCAGCAGTTACTCCAACGAGCAGTACTTC.

This chain's CDR3 is CASSGAPLNEKLFF. Written as DNA, the CDR3 is TGTGCCAGTAGTGGGGCCCCGCTTAATGAAAAACTGTTTTTT. The J gene is TRBJ1-4, the V gene TRBV19, with D possibly matching TRBD1 (5 bases). Trimming stripped 5 bases from V and 4 bases from J, with 11 bases between. The germline CDR1 and CDR2 sequences are LNHDA and SQIVND (reference sequence). The CDR3 is made up of 14 amino acids.

This rearrangement joins TRBV9 to TRBJ1-1; the match to TRBD1 covers 7 bases. Trimming cost V 4 bases and J 0 bases; bases outside gene matches: 6. The CDR3 runs 15 residues. CDR1 and CDR2 from the germline V gene are SGDLS and YYNGEE. The CDR3 loop is CASSRIGTVNTEAFF. Here the CDR3 DNA reads TGTGCCAGCAGCCGAATTGGGACAGTGAACACTGAAGCTTTCTTT.

The J gene is TRBJ2-3, the V gene TRBV6-5; D not certain. V lost 0 bases, J lost 2 bases, and 9 bases lay in between. The CDR3 loop spans 15 amino acids. Germline assignment: CDR1 MNHEY and CDR2 SVGAGI. This chain's CDR3 is CASSYSRQHTDTQYF. In DNA form, the CDR3 reads TGTGCCAGCAGTTACTCGAGGCAGCACACAGATACGCAGTATTTT.

As DNA, the CDR3 is TGTGCCAGCATGTTGGCGGGACAGGGGGCGTACGCTGAAGCTTTCTTT. Translating it yields CASMLAGQGAYAEAFF. V gene TRBV28 combines with J gene TRBJ1-1; 12 bases match TRBD1. Germline loops: CDR1 MDHEN, CDR2 SYDVKM. CDR3 length equals 16 residues. The ends lost 7 bases at V and 6 bases at J; junction bases unmatched: 12. Complete variable domain (other parts from reference TRBV28 and TRBJ1-1): DVKVTQSSRYLVKRTGEKVFLECVQDMDHENMFWYRQDPGLGLRLIYFSYDVKMKEKGDIPEGYSVSREKKERFSLILESASTNQTSMYLCASMLAGQGAYAEAFFGQGTRLTVV.

CDR3 in amino acids: CASSLTIYNSPLHF. The CDR3, as DNA: TGTGCCAGCAGCCTAACTATCTATAATTCACCCCTCCACTTT. The chain employs TRBV11-2 and TRBJ1-6, with D hard to call. Germline V gene lookup returns CDR1 SGHAT and CDR2 FQNNGV. The CDR3 is 14 amino acids. Trimming pared 5 bases from V and 3 bases from J, leaving 8 bases between.

The DNA of the CDR3 is TGCGCCAGCAGCACATGGACGGGGTTCACAGATACGCAGTATTTT. Protein: CASSTWTGFTDTQYF. V is TRBV5-1 and J is TRBJ2-3, with a weak D call TRBD2 (5 bases). V was clipped by 4 bases and J by 2 bases, with 14 bases between them. CDR3 length: 15 residues. Germline CDR1 and CDR2: SGHRS and YFSETQ.

This clone was detected only a few times. J is TRBJ2-1 and V is TRBV29-1; D is ambiguous. The V end lost 7 bases, the J end lost 0 bases, and 7 bases lay between the germline ends. Germline loops: CDR1 SQVTM, CDR2 ANQGSEA. CDR3 length: 12 amino acids. The CDR3 loop reads CSAASSYNEQFF. CDR3 nucleotide sequence: TGCAGCGCCGCTAGCTCCTACAATGAGCAGTTCTTC.

The gene calls are TRBV5-6 and TRBJ2-2; a weak D match, TRBD1 (6 bases). Trimming stripped 4 bases from V and 4 bases from J, with 20 bases between. Per the germline V gene, CDR1 is SGHDT and CDR2 is YYEEEE. The CDR3 has 17 residues. The CDR3 sequence: CASSLRGTGTRTGELFF. The CDR3 region has the DNA TGTGCCAGCAGCCTCAGGGGAACAGGGACCCGCACCGGGGAGCTGTTTTTT. Full variable domain (missing parts from reference TRBV5-6 and TRBJ2-2): DAGVTQSPTHLIKTRGQQVTLRCSPKSGHDTVSWYQQALGQGPQFIFQYYEEEERQRGNFPDRFSGHQFPNYSSELNVNALLLGDSALYLCASSLRGTGTRTGELFFGEGSRLTVL.

This chain links TRBV7-2 with TRBJ1-3; 7 nucleotides match TRBD1. The CDR3 sequence is 13 residues long. Germline V gene data show CDR1 as SGHTA and CDR2 as FQGNSA. V was clipped by 6 bases and J by 4 bases; unmatched bases: 3. CDR3: CASSAGQGNTIYF. CDR3 nucleotides: TGTGCCAGCAGTGCGGGACAGGGAAACACCATATATTTT. The whole variable domain, remainder taken from reference TRBV7-2 and TRBJ1-3, is GAGVSQSPSNKVTEKGKDVELRCDPISGHTALYWYRQSLGQGLEFLIYFQGNSAPDKSGLPSDRFSAERTGGSVSTLTIQRTQQEDSAVYLCASSAGQGNTIYFGEGSWLTVV.

The chain has TRBV6-6 and TRBJ1-1; D gene ambiguous. The CDR3 extends over 15 amino acids. The ends were cut back, 2 bases at V and 3 bases at J, with 13 bases in the middle. Germline values: CDR1 MNHNY, CDR2 SVGAGI (reference sequence). This CDR3 reads CASSYKQSWDTEAFF. In nucleotides, the CDR3 is TGTGCCAGCAGTTACAAACAGTCATGGGACACTGAAGCTTTCTTT.

The V and J genes are TRBV30 and TRBJ1-2; TRBD1 aligns across 7 bases. The CDR3 covers 13 residues. Per the germline V gene, CDR1 is GTSNPN and CDR2 is SVGIG (reference sequence). Trimming cost V 4 bases and J 6 bases; bases outside gene matches: 8. This chain's CDR3 is CAWNLDRVDGYTF. CDR3 sequence (DNA): TGTGCCTGGAACCTTGACAGGGTAGATGGCTACACCTTC.

This clone was counted between two and nine times. J is TRBJ1-5 and V is TRBV1; TRBD1, the table's D call, lacks a check against the DNA. TRBV1 is a pseudogene. The CDR3 is 15 amino acids. The CDR3 nucleotides read TGCACCAGCAGCCAAGATTGGCAGGGCAGTCAGCCCCAGCATTTT. Residues: CTSSQDWQGSQPQHF.

The rearrangement uses TRBV28 and TRBJ1-6; D is uncertain. The germline gives CDR1 MDHEN, CDR2 SYDVKM. V lost 6 bases, J lost 15 bases, and 9 bases lay in between. This CDR3 spans 10 amino acids. CDR3 coding DNA: TGTGCCAGCAGCGGTGAGGTCCTCCACTTT. Protein sequence: CASSGEVLHF.

The chain uses TRBV19 and TRBJ2-3, with 8 bases identical to TRBD1. V shed 8 bases and J 2 bases; nucleotides not matched to a gene: 15. The CDR3 contains 17 residues. Germline V CDR1 and CDR2: LNHDA, SQIVND (reference sequence). This CDR3 is CASGGSGSGQDTDTQYF. DNA of the CDR3: TGTGCCAGTGGGGGTTCCGGGTCGGGACAGGACACAGATACGCAGTATTTT.

This chain uses TRBV10-3 with TRBJ1-5; D is undetermined. Germline V gives CDR1 ENHRY, CDR2 SYGVKD. This CDR3 spans 13 amino acids. The V and J ends lost 4 bases and 4 bases respectively, with 8 bases between them. This CDR3 reads CAISATSNQPQHF. The CDR3 DNA reads as TGTGCCATCAGTGCGACATCTAATCAGCCCCAGCATTTT.

In this sample, this clone turned up a few times. V is TRBV25-1 and J is TRBJ2-7; TRBD1 matches at 7 bases. Germline V lookup: CDR1 MGHDK, CDR2 SYGVNS. J was trimmed by 5 bases and V by 4 bases; bases with no gene match: 2. This CDR3 is built from 12 residues. The CDR3 region is CASSGDRDEQYF. CDR3 bases: TGTGCCAGCAGTGGTGACAGGGACGAGCAGTACTTC.

This chain links TRBV29-1 with TRBJ2-6, with D perhaps matching TRBD1 (5 bases). The CDR3 is 14 amino acids. Per germline, CDR1 SQVTM and CDR2 ANQGSEA. As DNA, the CDR3 is TGCTCGTTTGTAGGGGCATCTGGGGCCAACGTCCTGACTTTC. This codes for CSFVGASGANVLTF.

This clone was picked up one time. The V and J genes are TRBV5-4 and TRBJ1-6; D possibly corresponds to TRBD1 (5 bases). CDR1 SGHNT and CDR2 YYREEE come from the germline V gene (reference sequence). Trimming took off 1 base at V and 7 bases at J, with 12 bases between the two ends. The CDR3 spans 15 residues. This CDR3 is CASSLQGFYNSPLHF. The CDR3 DNA sequence: TGTGCCAGCAGCTTGCAGGGTTTTTACAATTCACCCCTCCACTTT.

The V call is TRBV28, the J call TRBJ1-1; 9 bases map to TRBD1. Trimming removed 2 bases from V and 3 bases from J; junction bases left unmatched: 4. There are 15 residues in the CDR3. Germline V gene data show CDR1 as MDHEN and CDR2 as SYDVKM. The DNA of the CDR3 is TGTGCCAGCAGTTTACCACAGGGGGCGTACACTGAAGCTTTCTTT. Translation gives CASSLPQGAYTEAFF.

The V call is TRBV7-2, the J call TRBJ1-2, with D perhaps matching TRBD1 (6 bases). V was cut by 1 base and J by 7 bases, with 16 bases left in between. The CDR3 is 15 amino acids. CDR1 is SGHTA, CDR2 FQGNSA, per germline. CDR3 in DNA: TGTGCCAGCAGCTTAGGAAGACAGGCCCTGATTGGCTACACCTTC. Its protein product is CASSLGRQALIGYTF. Full variable domain (remainder filled in from reference TRBV7-2 and TRBJ1-2): GAGVSQSPSNKVTEKGKDVELRCDPISGHTALYWYRQSLGQGLEFLIYFQGNSAPDKSGLPSDRFSAERTGGSVSTLTIQRTQQEDSAVYLCASSLGRQALIGYTFGSGTRLTVV.

This sequence joins TRBV7-3 and TRBJ2-3; 8 bases map to TRBD2. Germline V gene lookup returns CDR1 SGHTA and CDR2 FQGTGA. CDR3 size: 18 residues. The V segment lost 0 bases and the J segment 0 bases; nucleotides outside the gene matches: 8. The DNA for the CDR3 is TGTGCCAGCAGCTTAACTGGGCGTTCTAGCGGGAGCACAGATACGCAGTATTTT. It codes for CASSLTGRSSGSTDTQYF.

V usage is TRBV21-1 and J usage is TRBJ2-7; the table assigns TRBD1, which was not confirmed against the DNA. TRBV21-1 is assigned pseudogene status. The CDR3 sequence is 15 residues long. This CDR3 is CASSKKGTEIREQYF. For the CDR3, the DNA is TGTGCCAGCAGCAAAAAAGGGACAGAGATTAGGGAGCAGTACTTC.

The CDR3 reads CASSSGGGETQYF. The CDR3 DNA reads TGCGCCAGCAGTTCTGGGGGCGGGGAGACCCAGTACTTC. The chain recombines TRBV10-2 with TRBJ2-5, with a possible D match to TRBD1 (6 bases). V dropped 5 bases and J dropped 5 bases, with 12 bases sitting between them. The length of the CDR3 is 13 residues. Germline CDR1 reads WSHSY; CDR2 reads SAAADI.

V and J are TRBV7-2 and TRBJ1-6; perhaps TRBD1 as D (6 bases). V gave up 4 bases and J gave up 0 bases, with 10 bases separating them. From germline, CDR1 is SGHTA and CDR2 FQGNSA. This CDR3 spans 16 amino acids. In DNA form, the CDR3 reads TGTGCCAGCAGCTCAACAGGGAGCTCCTATAATTCACCCCTCCACTTT. This codes for CASSSTGSSYNSPLHF.